Below are 30 T cell receptor beta chains sequenced from a single sample in a study of blood T cell repertoires in COVID-19. TCRdb's table, derived via immunoSEQ multiplex PCR, lists solely in-frame clones and lacks some. The sample shows fewer than 250,000 clones, about 83% of them seen only once. The sample consisted of peripheral blood. These receptors all stem from a woman in her forties or fifties with acute or convalescent COVID-19.

V and J are TRBV29-1 and TRBJ2-2; TRBD2 matches 12 bases. Germline V gene data show CDR1 as SQVTM and CDR2 as ANQGSEA. The CDR3 extends over 16 amino acids. J lost 5 bases, V lost 4 bases, and 8 bases had no gene match. The DNA of the CDR3 is TGCAGCGTTGGGGGCCCTAGCGGGAGGGGAACCGGGGAGCTGTTTTTT. Translated: CSVGGPSGRGTGELFF.

The chain has TRBV18 and TRBJ1-5; TRBD1 agrees at 8 bases. V was pared by 3 bases and J by 6 bases, with 7 bases of the junction left unmatched. This CDR3 has 15 residues. CDR1 is KGHSH, CDR2 LQKENI, per germline. The CDR3 loop reads CASSPTGDSTQPQHF. CDR3 coding DNA: TGTGCCAGCTCACCGACAGGGGACTCCACTCAGCCCCAGCATTTT.

Points on this clone: Other DNA sequences in this specimen translate into the identical CDR3. J is TRBJ1-2 and V is TRBV6-1; D ambiguous. The germline gives CDR1 MNHNS, CDR2 SASEGT. Trimming left V 2 bases short and J 7 bases short, with 5 bases between. The CDR3 length is 11 residues. CDR3 nucleotides: TGTGCCAGCAGTGAAAGGAGTGGCTACACCTTC. Translated: CASSERSGYTF.

Regarding this clone: The junction and the germline gene differ at one end; a read error may be behind it. The rearrangement joins TRBV6-4 to TRBJ1-1; 9 nucleotides match TRBD1. The CDR3 sequence is 14 residues long. Germline CDR1 reads MRHNA; CDR2 reads SNTAGT. DNA for the CDR3: TGTGCCAGCAAACCCGGGACAGGGAACCCTGAAGCTTTCTTT. Protein: CASKPGTGNPEAFF.

V usage is TRBV19 and J usage is TRBJ2-7; possible D gene TRBD1, 5 bases. The CDR3 length is 15 residues. Germline V CDR1 and CDR2: LNHDA, SQIVND (reference sequence). V dropped 5 bases and J dropped 0 bases, with 14 bases sitting between them. The CDR3 reads CASSVNRLSSYEQYF. The CDR3 coding sequence is TGTGCCAGTAGTGTAAACAGGTTGAGCTCCTACGAGCAGTACTTC.

V usage is TRBV18 and J usage is TRBJ2-7, with TRBD1 identical over 7 bases. J was trimmed by 4 bases and V by 4 bases; bases with no gene match: 1. The V gene's germline CDR1 is KGHSH and CDR2 LQKENI. The CDR3 sequence is 12 residues long. Here the CDR3 reads CASSQQGYEQYF. Here the CDR3 DNA reads TGTGCCAGCTCACAACAGGGGTACGAGCAGTACTTC.

CDR3 protein: CASSYRTGSRDSPLHF. In nucleotides, the CDR3 is TGTGCCAGCAGTTATCGGACAGGGAGTAGGGATTCACCCCTCCACTTT. This chain uses TRBV6-6 with TRBJ1-6; 8 bases are shared with TRBD1. Trimming took 3 bases from V and 8 from J; bases not matched to a gene: 9. Germline values: CDR1 MNHNY, CDR2 SVGAGI (reference sequence). The CDR3 sequence is 16 residues long.

The chain couples TRBV24-1 to TRBJ2-3; TRBD1 might be the D (6 bases). Germline V CDR1 and CDR2: KGHDR, SFDVKD. The CDR3 loop spans 13 amino acids. V gave up 10 bases and J gave up 2 bases, with 12 bases separating them. This chain's CDR3 is CATRQADTDTQYF. The CDR3 region has the DNA TGTGCCACGAGACAGGCGGACACAGATACGCAGTATTTT.

The chain carries TRBV5-1 and TRBJ1-1; 7 nucleotides match TRBD1. The germline V gene encodes CDR1 SGHRS and CDR2 YFSETQ. This CDR3 contains 13 residues. The V segment lost 0 bases and the J segment 11 bases; nucleotides outside the gene matches: 7. DNA for the CDR3: TGCGCCAGCAGCTTGGACAGGGGAATGAAGGCTTTCTTT. Its translation is CASSLDRGMKAFF. Together with reference TRBV5-1 and TRBJ1-1, the CDR3 gives the full variable domain: KAGVTQTPRYLIKTRGQQVTLSCSPISGHRSVSWYQQTPGQGLQFLFEYFSETQRNKGNFPGRFSGRQFSNSRSEMNVSTLELGDSALYLCASSLDRGMKAFFGQGTRLTVV.

This chain links TRBV14 with TRBJ2-4, with D possibly matching TRBD1 (5 bases). The CDR3 extends over 17 amino acids. Trimming shortened V by 1 base and J by 0 bases, and 13 bases separated the two germline ends. Per the germline V gene, CDR1 is SGHDN and CDR2 is FVKESK. The chain's CDR3 is CASSQGVGAPAKNIQYF. CDR3 DNA: TGTGCCAGCAGCCAAGGAGTAGGGGCCCCAGCCAAAAACATTCAGTACTTC.

The genes are TRBV25-1 and TRBJ2-7; D is perhaps TRBD1 (6 bases). The germline CDR1 and CDR2 sequences are MGHDK and SYGVNS. Trimming cost V 3 bases and J 5 bases, with 14 bases left between them. CDR3 size: 14 residues. CDR3 DNA: TGTGCCAGCAGTGATCCTACAGGGATCGACGAGCAGTACTTC. Translation gives CASSDPTGIDEQYF.

This clone was recorded only once. The same CDR3 also results from other DNA sequences found in this sample. The genes are TRBV3-1 (or the pseudogene TRBV3-2) and TRBJ2-1; tentative D call: TRBD2 (5 bases). V lost 4 bases and J lost 5, with 9 bases in between. The CDR3 runs to 13 residues. Germline assignment: CDR1 LGHDT and CDR2 YNNKEL (reference sequence). The CDR3 region has the DNA TGTGCCAGCAGCCCGCGAGCGGACAATGAGCAGTTCTTC. It yields the protein CASSPRADNEQFF.

This clone was counted a few times. The J gene is TRBJ2-3, the V gene TRBV5-1, with a possible D match to TRBD2 (8 bases). V lost 3 bases and J lost 1, with 18 bases in between. Germline CDR1 and CDR2: SGHRS and YFSETQ. CDR3 size: 17 residues. The DNA for the CDR3 is TGCGCCAGCAGCTCCCCGTATAGCGGGACAGGCACAGATACGCAGTATTTT. Amino acid sequence: CASSSPYSGTGTDTQYF.

The V call is TRBV6-6, the J call TRBJ2-7, with D tentatively TRBD2 (6 bases). The CDR3 covers 15 residues. Trimming removed 0 bases from V and 7 bases from J, with 16 bases in between. Per germline, CDR1 MNHNY and CDR2 SVGAGI (reference sequence). Here the CDR3 DNA reads TGTGCCAGCAGTTACTCGGGGGGTAGGAGCTATGAGCAGTACTTC. It specifies CASSYSGGRSYEQYF.

This clone appeared a few times. The genes are TRBV10-3 and TRBJ1-2; D not certain. Trimming took off 2 bases at V and 5 bases at J, with 9 bases between the two ends. This CDR3 spans 13 amino acids. Germline-derived CDR1 and CDR2 are ENHRY and SYGVKD. The CDR3 region is CAISEVGNYGYTF. The CDR3 DNA reads as TGTGCCATCAGTGAGGTCGGGAATTATGGCTACACCTTC.

The V and J genes are TRBV2 and TRBJ2-7; 10 positions agree with TRBD2. The V and J ends lost 10 bases and 7 bases, in that order; junction bases with no gene match: 7. There are 12 residues in the CDR3. Germline CDR1 and CDR2: SNHLY and FYNNEI. The CDR3 loop reads CATGTSAWEQYF. CDR3 sequence (DNA): TGTGCCACCGGGACTAGCGCCTGGGAGCAGTACTTC.

The chain joins TRBV10-3 to TRBJ2-3; 12 bases map to TRBD2. J gave up 6 bases and V 2 bases, and 12 bases lay outside the gene matches. Germline V gene data show CDR1 as ENHRY and CDR2 as SYGVKD. The CDR3 spans 18 residues. The CDR3 is CAISEPTSGSLGTDTQYF. The CDR3 DNA follows: TGTGCCATCAGTGAGCCGACTAGCGGGAGTTTGGGTACGGATACGCAGTATTTT.

The rearrangement links TRBV19 to TRBJ1-1, with 7 bases identical to TRBD1. The V and J ends lost 5 bases and 4 bases, in that order; junction bases with no gene match: 10. Germline-derived CDR1 and CDR2 are LNHDA and SQIVND (reference sequence). The CDR3 spans 15 residues. The CDR3 region is CASSSDRVVSTEAFF. In DNA form, the CDR3 reads TGTGCCAGTAGTTCCGACAGGGTGGTAAGCACTGAAGCTTTCTTT.

The chain has TRBV5-5 and TRBJ1-2; 7 bases fit TRBD1. J was trimmed by 2 bases and V by 2 bases; bases with no gene match: 6. CDR3 size: 15 residues. Germline CDR1 and CDR2: SGHKS and YYEKEE (reference sequence). The CDR3 region has the DNA TGTGCCAGCAGCTTAGGCAGGGGGGAGAACTATGGCTACACCTTC. Its translation is CASSLGRGENYGYTF.

The chain uses TRBV7-7 and TRBJ2-2, with TRBD1 identical over 9 bases. The length of the CDR3 is 14 residues. Per the germline V gene, CDR1 is SSHAT and CDR2 is FNYEAQ (reference sequence). CDR3 sequence reads: CASGRTGDTGELFF. CDR3 DNA sequence: TGTGCTAGCGGACGGACAGGGGACACCGGGGAGCTGTTTTTT. The complete variable domain, with remaining parts taken from reference TRBV7-7 and TRBJ2-2, reads GAGVSQSPRYKVTKRGQDVTLRCDPISSHATLYWYQQALGQGPEFLTYFNYEAQPDKSGLPSDRFSAERPEGSISTLTIQRTEQRDSAMYRCASGRTGDTGELFFGEGSRLTVL.

The gene calls are TRBV5-4 and TRBJ1-5, with a possible D match to TRBD1 (5 bases). CDR3 length: 15 amino acids. Trimming stripped 2 bases from V and 9 bases from J, with 18 bases between. Germline assignment: CDR1 SGHNT and CDR2 YYREEE (reference sequence). The CDR3: CASSFGGTALGPQHF. In DNA form, the CDR3 reads TGTGCCAGCAGCTTCGGGGGGACGGCGTTAGGGCCCCAGCATTTT.

This clone came up a few times. The chain combines TRBV14 with TRBJ2-5; 7 nucleotides agree with TRBD2. CDR1 and CDR2 (germline): SGHDN, FVKESK. Trimming took 0 bases from V and 3 from J; bases not matched to a gene: 13. The CDR3 is 18 amino acids. The CDR3 reads CASSQDLAPGLKKETQYF. The CDR3 DNA is TGTGCCAGCAGCCAAGATCTGGCCCCGGGACTAAAAAAAGAGACCCAGTACTTC.

The chain recombines TRBV6-4 with TRBJ1-4; no clear D gene. With 6 bases removed from V and 0 bases from J, the gap between germline ends came to 17 bases. The CDR3 totals 17 residues. Looked up from germline, CDR1 is MRHNA and CDR2 is SNTAGT. DNA of the CDR3: TGTGCCAGCAGCCTCGGGAGGTTCGGCGCAACTAATGAAAAACTGTTTTTT. Protein product: CASSLGRFGATNEKLFF.

The chain uses TRBV5-1 and TRBJ2-1; TRBD2 agrees at 13 bases. Germline assignment: CDR1 SGHRS and CDR2 YFSETQ. V gave up 4 bases and J gave up 3 bases; unmatched junction bases: 7. The CDR3 is made up of 17 amino acids. The CDR3 nucleotides are TGCGCCAGCAGCCCGAAGACTAGCGGGGGGCTCTACAATGAGCAGTTCTTC. This codes for CASSPKTSGGLYNEQFF.

The V and J genes are TRBV12-5 and TRBJ2-3; D is uncertain. The germline V and J ends were trimmed by 7 bases and 0 bases, with 5 bases remaining between them. This CDR3 has 12 amino acids. Per germline, CDR1 LGHNT and CDR2 FRNRAP. The CDR3 sequence: CASDTSTDTQYF. The CDR3 region has the DNA TGTGCTAGTGACACCAGCACAGATACGCAGTATTTT.

The CDR3 nucleotides are TGTGCCACCAGTGATGGGACAGCCAAAACACATGGCTACACCTTC. Its translation: CATSDGTAKTHGYTF. The genes are TRBV24-1 and TRBJ1-2; 7 bases match TRBD1. From germline, CDR1 is KGHDR and CDR2 SFDVKD. This CDR3 spans 15 amino acids. The junction had 9 bases not matched to a gene; V was cut back by 3 bases and J by 6 bases.

The chain recombines TRBV10-2 with TRBJ1-5; 7 bases are shared with TRBD1. V was pared by 6 bases and J by 4 bases, with 6 bases of the junction left unmatched. The CDR3 loop spans 14 amino acids. Germline V CDR1 and CDR2: WSHSY, SAAADI. CDR3: CASSQGQINQPQHF. The CDR3 bases are TGCGCCAGCAGCCAGGGACAGATAAATCAGCCCCAGCATTTT.

With respect to this clone: Relative to the germline gene, one junction end is altered; a read error may explain this. V and J are TRBV27 and TRBJ2-1; 13 nucleotides agree with TRBD2. The germline V gene encodes CDR1 MNHEY and CDR2 SMNVEV (reference sequence). This CDR3 has 15 amino acids. The CDR3 bases are TGTGCCAGCACTTTAACTAGCGGGAGGGTGAATGAGCAGTTCTTC. It is translated as CASTLTSGRVNEQFF.

The chain employs TRBV28 and TRBJ1-2; 10 nucleotides agree with TRBD1. Trimming cost V 8 bases and J 6 bases; bases outside gene matches: 6. The CDR3 totals 13 residues. Germline V lookup: CDR1 MDHEN, CDR2 SYDVKM. The CDR3: CASQDRGGHGYTF. CDR3 coding DNA: TGTGCCAGCCAGGACAGGGGGGGTCATGGCTACACCTTC.

In this sample, this clone turned up a few times. This chain connects TRBV7-8 to TRBJ2-2, with 9 bases aligning to TRBD1. The germline V gene has CDR1 SGHVS and CDR2 FQNEAQ. The ends lost 2 bases at V and 4 bases at J; junction bases unmatched: 5. The CDR3 has 16 residues. CDR3 nucleotide sequence: TGTGCCAGCAGCTTATTCCGGGACAGGGTCACCGGGGAGCTGTTTTTT. Its protein product is CASSLFRDRVTGELFF.